Sequencing of this T cell receptor (beta chain) was carried out in a study of T cells in Graves' hyperthyroidism and ophthalmopathy. The CDR3 is 14 residues long. Germline CDR1 WNHNN, CDR2 SYGVQD (reference sequence). V was shortened by 1 base and J by 4 bases, with 10 bases between the two germline ends. Researchers amplified the TCR beta CDR3 regions from RNA transcripts. TCR CDR3 regions were first amplified by RT-PCR with HTBI primers. TCRdb reanalysed the multiplex PCR reads using MiXCR and keeps one entry per CDR3 protein. The sample holds 500,000 to 600,000 distinct CDR3 sequences, around 50% seen once.

The chain employs TRBV10-1 and TRBJ1-1; TRBD1 might be the D (5 bases). The sample was peripheral blood or thyroid tissue (not recorded which). This receptor was obtained from an adult woman with Graves' disease, either hyperthyroidism or ophthalmopathy (not recorded which). The CDR3 DNA reads TGCGCCAGCAGTGAGTTTCAGGGACCCACTGAAGCTTTCTTT. This encodes CASSEFQGPTEAFF.